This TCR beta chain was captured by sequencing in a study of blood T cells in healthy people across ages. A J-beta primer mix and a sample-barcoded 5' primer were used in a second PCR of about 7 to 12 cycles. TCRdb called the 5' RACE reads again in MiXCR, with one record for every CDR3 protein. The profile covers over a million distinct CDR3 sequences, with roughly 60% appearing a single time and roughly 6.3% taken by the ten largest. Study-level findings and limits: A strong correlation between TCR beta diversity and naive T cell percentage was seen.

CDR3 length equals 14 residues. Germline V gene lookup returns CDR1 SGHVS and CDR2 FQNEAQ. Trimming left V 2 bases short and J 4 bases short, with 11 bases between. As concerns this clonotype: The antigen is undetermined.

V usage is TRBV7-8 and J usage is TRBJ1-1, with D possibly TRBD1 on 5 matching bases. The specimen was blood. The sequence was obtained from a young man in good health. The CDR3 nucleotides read TGTGCCAGCAGCTTACAGGGCTTGGGCACTGAAGCTTTCTTT. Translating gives CASSLQGLGTEAFF.